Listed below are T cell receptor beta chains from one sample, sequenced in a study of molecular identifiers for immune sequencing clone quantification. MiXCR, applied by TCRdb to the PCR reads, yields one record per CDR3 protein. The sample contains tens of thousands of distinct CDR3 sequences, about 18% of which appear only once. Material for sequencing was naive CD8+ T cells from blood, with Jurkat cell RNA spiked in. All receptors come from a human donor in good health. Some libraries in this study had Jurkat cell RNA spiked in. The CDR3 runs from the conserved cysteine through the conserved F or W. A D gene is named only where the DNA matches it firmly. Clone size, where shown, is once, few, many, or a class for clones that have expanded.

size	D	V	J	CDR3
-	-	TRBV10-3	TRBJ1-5	CTISEEGPGGYSNQPQHF
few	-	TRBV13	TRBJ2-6	CASSKGGSGANVLTF
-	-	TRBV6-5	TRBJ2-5	CVSTPTALGGPAGETQYF
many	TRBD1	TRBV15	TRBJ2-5	CATSFYGQVETQYF
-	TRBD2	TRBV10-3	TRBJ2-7	CAMGTSSYEQYF
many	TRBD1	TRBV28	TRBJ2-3	CASSSPGQGLGTDTQYF
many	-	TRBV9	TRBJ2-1	CASSVYGAEQFF
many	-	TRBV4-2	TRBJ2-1	CASSQDQGLRGDEQFF
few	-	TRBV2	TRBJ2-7	CASRALNYEQYF
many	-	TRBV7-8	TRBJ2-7	CASSLHFGAVAYEQYF
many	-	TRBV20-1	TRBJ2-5	CSATPRYF
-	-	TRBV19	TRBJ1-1	CASSPEGSTEAFF
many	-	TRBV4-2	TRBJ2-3	CASSQALLTTDTQYF
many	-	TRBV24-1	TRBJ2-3	CATSDLLVVPPDTQYF
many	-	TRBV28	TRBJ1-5	CASSLQGPPNQPQHF
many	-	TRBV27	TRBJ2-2	CASSLVGFPGELFF
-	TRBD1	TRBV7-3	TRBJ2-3	CASSLGTASTDTQYF
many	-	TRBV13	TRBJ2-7	CASSGYDTGNSYEQYF
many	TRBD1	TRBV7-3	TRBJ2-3	CASSLTGGPTDTQYF
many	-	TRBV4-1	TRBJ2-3	CASSPIPTDTQYF
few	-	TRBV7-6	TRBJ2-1	CASSPGGNEQFF
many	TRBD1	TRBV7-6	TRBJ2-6	CASSLERGRTSGANVLTF
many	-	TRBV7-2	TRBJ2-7	CASRDSYEQYF
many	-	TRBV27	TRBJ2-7	CASSPFSSYEQYF
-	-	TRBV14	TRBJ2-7	CASSQVGLEQYF
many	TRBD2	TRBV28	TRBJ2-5	CASSLLVAGQETQYF
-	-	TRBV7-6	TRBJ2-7	CASSDGAGSYEQYF
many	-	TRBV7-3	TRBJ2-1	CASSSTGYNEQFF
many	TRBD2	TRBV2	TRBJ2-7	CASSEELAGGRSEQYF
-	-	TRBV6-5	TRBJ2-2	CASTSSGELFF
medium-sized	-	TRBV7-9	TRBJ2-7	CASSLQLSYEQYF
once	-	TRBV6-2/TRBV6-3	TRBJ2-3	CASSYLVLGAGDTQYF
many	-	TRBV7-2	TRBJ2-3	CASRLIEVDDSTDTQYF
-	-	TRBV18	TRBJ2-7	CASSPPMSSYEQYF
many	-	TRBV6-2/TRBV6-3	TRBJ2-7	CASSYRTGDYYEQYF
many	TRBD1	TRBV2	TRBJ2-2	CASSGTGVKGELFF
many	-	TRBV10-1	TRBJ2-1	CASSPGGHEQFF
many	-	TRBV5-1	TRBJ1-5	CASSLDGYSNQPQHF
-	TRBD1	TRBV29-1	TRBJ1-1	CSVSGTANTEAFF
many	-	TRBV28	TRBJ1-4	CATQGISTNEKLFF
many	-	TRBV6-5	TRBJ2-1	CASSYSGREQFF
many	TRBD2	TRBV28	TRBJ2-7	CASTPGLAQEQYF
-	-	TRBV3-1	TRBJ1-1	CASSPGGVATEAFF
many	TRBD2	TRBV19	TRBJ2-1	CASSILAGRFYEQFF
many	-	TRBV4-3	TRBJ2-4	CASSRDGSGSTKNIQYF
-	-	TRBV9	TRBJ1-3	CASSARTGPGNTIYF